These 5 T cell receptor beta chains were all obtained from the same sample, sequenced in a study of blood T cell repertoires in COVID-19. TCRdb keeps only in-frame clones here, not all; method: immunoSEQ multiplex PCR. The table includes about 220,000 clones, 80% to 90% detected once. The sample consisted of PBMCs or T cells enriched from blood (not recorded which). The receptor set was obtained from a woman between 18 and 29 years old in a cohort exposed to, infected with or recovered from COVID-19 (not recorded which).

The chain combines TRBV6-5 with TRBJ1-5, with 7 nucleotides matching TRBD1. This CDR3 has 14 amino acids. Unmatched junction bases numbered 5, after V lost 5 bases and J lost 4 bases. From germline, CDR1 is MNHEY and CDR2 SVGAGI. CDR3 residues: CASSIGTANQPQHF. The CDR3 DNA is TGTGCCAGCAGTATAGGGACAGCAAATCAGCCCCAGCATTTT.

The rearrangement joins TRBV19 to TRBJ1-2; D not certain. There are 14 residues in the CDR3. V lost 5 bases and J lost 7, with 17 bases in between. Germline V lookup: CDR1 LNHDA, CDR2 SQIVND (reference sequence). CDR3 region: CASSVGVLSRGYTF. CDR3 nucleotides: TGTGCCAGTAGTGTCGGTGTACTATCGCGTGGCTACACCTTC.

The rearrangement uses TRBV11-2 and TRBJ2-7; D gene ambiguous. Germline V gene data show CDR1 as SGHAT and CDR2 as FQNNGV. The CDR3 covers 11 residues. V shed 5 bases and J shed 7 bases, with 9 bases lying between them. The CDR3 coding sequence is TGTGCCAGCAGCACTGGTTGGGAGCAGTACTTC. It is translated as CASSTGWEQYF. Supplemented by reference TRBV11-2 and TRBJ2-7, the full variable domain reads EAGVAQSPRYKIIEKRQSVAFWCNPISGHATLYWYQQILGQGPKLLIQFQNNGVVDDSQLPKDRFSAERLKGVDSTLKIQPAKLEDSAVYLCASSTGWEQYFGPGTRLTVT.

This clone was recorded once. CDR3 region: CASERLAELTDTQYF. CDR3 sequence (DNA): TGTGCCAGCGAAAGGCTAGCGGAACTCACAGATACGCAGTATTTT. This rearrangement joins TRBV6-5 to TRBJ2-3, with TRBD2 identical over 7 bases. Germline-derived CDR1 and CDR2 are MNHEY and SVGAGI. The V segment lost 8 bases and the J segment 2 bases; nucleotides outside the gene matches: 10. The CDR3 is made up of 15 amino acids.

This clone appeared once. The V gene is TRBV9, the J gene TRBJ1-2; tentatively, D is TRBD1 (5 bases). CDR1 and CDR2 from the germline V gene are SGDLS and YYNGEE. V was trimmed by 4 bases and J by 8 bases, leaving 24 bases between them. This CDR3 has 16 residues. The CDR3 here is CASSPVGSGSRAGYTF. Written as DNA, the CDR3 is TGTGCCAGCAGCCCCGTAGGATCAGGGTCCCGGGCAGGCTACACCTTC.